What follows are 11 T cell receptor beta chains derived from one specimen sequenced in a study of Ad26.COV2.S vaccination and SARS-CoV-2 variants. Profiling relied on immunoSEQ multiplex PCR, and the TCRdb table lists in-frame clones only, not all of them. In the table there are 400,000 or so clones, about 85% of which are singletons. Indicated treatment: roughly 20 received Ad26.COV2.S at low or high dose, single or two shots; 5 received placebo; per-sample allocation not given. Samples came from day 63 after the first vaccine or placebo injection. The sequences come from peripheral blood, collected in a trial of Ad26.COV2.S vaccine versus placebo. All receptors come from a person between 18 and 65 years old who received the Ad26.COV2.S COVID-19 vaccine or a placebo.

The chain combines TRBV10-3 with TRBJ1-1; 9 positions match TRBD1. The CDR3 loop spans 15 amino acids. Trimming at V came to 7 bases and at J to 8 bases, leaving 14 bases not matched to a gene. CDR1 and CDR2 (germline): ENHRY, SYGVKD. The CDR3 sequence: CAITKDRGTQVEAFF. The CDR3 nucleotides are TGTGCCATCACTAAAGACAGGGGGACGCAGGTAGAAGCTTTCTTT.

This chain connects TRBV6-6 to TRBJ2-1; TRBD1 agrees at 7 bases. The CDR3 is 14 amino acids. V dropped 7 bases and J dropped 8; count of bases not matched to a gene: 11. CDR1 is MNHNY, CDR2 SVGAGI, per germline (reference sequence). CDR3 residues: CASKRQGIWHEQFF. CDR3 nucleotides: TGTGCCAGCAAGAGACAGGGAATATGGCATGAGCAGTTCTTC.

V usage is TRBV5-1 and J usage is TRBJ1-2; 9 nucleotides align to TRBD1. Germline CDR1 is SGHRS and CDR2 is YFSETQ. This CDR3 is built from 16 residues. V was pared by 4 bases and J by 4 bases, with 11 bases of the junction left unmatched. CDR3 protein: CASSIRSGQGPYGYTF. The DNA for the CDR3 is TGCGCCAGCAGCATCCGGTCGGGACAGGGACCCTATGGCTACACCTTC.

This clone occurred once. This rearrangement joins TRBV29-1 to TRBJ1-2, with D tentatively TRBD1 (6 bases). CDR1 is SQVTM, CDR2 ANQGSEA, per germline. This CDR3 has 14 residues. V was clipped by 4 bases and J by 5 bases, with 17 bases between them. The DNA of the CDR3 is TGCAGCGTTGGAGGGGCGGGGGCCGCGTATGGCTACACCTTC. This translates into CSVGGAGAAYGYTF.

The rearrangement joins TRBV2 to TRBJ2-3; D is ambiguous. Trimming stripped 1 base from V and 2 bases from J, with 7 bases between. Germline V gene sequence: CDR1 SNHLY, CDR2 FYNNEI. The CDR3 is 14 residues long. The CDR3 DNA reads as TGTGCCAGCAGTGAAGGCCACTACACAGATACGCAGTATTTT. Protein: CASSEGHYTDTQYF.

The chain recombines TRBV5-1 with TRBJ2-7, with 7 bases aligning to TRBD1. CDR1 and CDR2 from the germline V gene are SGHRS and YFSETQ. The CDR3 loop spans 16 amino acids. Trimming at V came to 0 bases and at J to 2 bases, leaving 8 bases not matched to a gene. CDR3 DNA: TGCGCCAGCAGCTTGGTCGGGGACAGCAGGACCTACGAGCAGTACTTC. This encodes CASSLVGDSRTYEQYF.

The CDR3 here is CSASVSYEQYF. The DNA for the CDR3 is TGCAGTGCTAGTGTTTCCTACGAGCAGTACTTC. The J gene is TRBJ2-7, the V gene TRBV20-1; D gene unclear. The V end lost 3 bases, the J end lost 1 base, and 4 bases lay between the germline ends. Per the germline V gene, CDR1 is DFQATT and CDR2 is SNEGSKA (reference sequence). CDR3 length equals 11 residues.

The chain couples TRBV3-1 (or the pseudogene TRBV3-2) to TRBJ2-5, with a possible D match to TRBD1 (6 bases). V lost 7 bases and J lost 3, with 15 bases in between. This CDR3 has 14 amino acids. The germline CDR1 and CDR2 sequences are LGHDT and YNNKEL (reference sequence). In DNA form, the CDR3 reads TGTGCCAGCAACTCCCTTGGGGGCGAAGAGACCCAGTACTTC. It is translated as CASNSLGGEETQYF.

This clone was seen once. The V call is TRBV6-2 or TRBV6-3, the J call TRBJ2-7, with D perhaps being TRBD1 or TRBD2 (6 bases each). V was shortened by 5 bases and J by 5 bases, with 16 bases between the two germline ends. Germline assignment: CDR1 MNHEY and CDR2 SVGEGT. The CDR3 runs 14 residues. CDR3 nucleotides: TGTGCCAGCAGTCCCCGGGGGCTGTGGGACGAGCAGTACTTC. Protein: CASSPRGLWDEQYF.

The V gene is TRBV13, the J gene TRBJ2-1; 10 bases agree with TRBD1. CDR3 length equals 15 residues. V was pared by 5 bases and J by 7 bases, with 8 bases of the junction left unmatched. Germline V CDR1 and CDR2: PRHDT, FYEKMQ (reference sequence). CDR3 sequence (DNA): TGTGCCAGCAGCCCGCAGGACAGGGGGGGTAATGAGCAGTTCTTC. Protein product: CASSPQDRGGNEQFF.

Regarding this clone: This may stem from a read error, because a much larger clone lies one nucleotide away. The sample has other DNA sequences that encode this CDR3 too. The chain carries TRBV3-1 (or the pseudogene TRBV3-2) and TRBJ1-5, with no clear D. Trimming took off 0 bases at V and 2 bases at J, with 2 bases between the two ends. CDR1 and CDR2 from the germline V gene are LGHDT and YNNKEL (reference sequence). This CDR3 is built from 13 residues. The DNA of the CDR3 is TGTGCCAGCAGCCAAGATCGCAATCAGCCCCAGCATTTT. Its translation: CASSQDRNQPQHF.